This T cell receptor beta chain was sequenced in a study of cytomegalovirus exposure and HLA in healthy donors. The wider study: It was reported in a later analysis that the roughly 120 validation repertoires used the same platform as the approximately 600 first-cohort repertoires.

In germline, CDR1 is MNHEY, CDR2 SVGAGI. Trimming at V came to 0 bases and at J to 2 bases, leaving 2 bases not matched to a gene. This CDR3 region has 16 residues. Sequenced by immunoSEQ multiplex PCR; TCRdb stores in-frame clones only, minus some. The data hold tens of thousands of clones, with 94% observed a single time. Notes on this clone: Antigen unknown.

Study outcomes and limitations: Among the CMV-associated chains, a few were confirmed in vitro as specific for CMV antigens. The study labeled 164 TCR beta chains cytomegalovirus-associated.

The V gene is TRBV6-5, the J gene TRBJ2-3; TRBD1 matches 10 bases. The TCR comes from a man aged 18 to 30 in good health and CMV-seropositive. Specimen: PBMCs. DNA for the CDR3: TGTGCCAGCAGTTACTCGACAGGGGGCATCACAGATACGCAGTATTTT. Translated: CASSYSTGGITDTQYF.